The present entry profiles one TCR beta chain with its context. Its antigen is undetermined. This sample includes further DNA sequences coding for the same CDR3. Clones were read by immunoSEQ multiplex PCR, and TCRdb kept only the in-frame ones, dropping some. The table has about 27,000 clones, around 85% seen once; the top ten hold around 15%. This sample is part of a study of T cells in localized non-small cell lung cancer. V lost 1 base and J 7 bases, leaving 8 bases between the germline ends. The CDR3 runs 13 residues. Germline V gene lookup returns CDR1 LGHNA and CDR2 YSLEER. Findings and limits, study-wide: Uninvolved adjacent lung, not tumor, had the highest T cell clonality. In adjacent lung, a median around 55 of the top 100 tumor clones were found.

V gene TRBV4-3 combines with J gene TRBJ2-1, with D possibly matching TRBD2 (6 bases). The sequence was obtained from a female donor over 55 with stage II squamous cell lung carcinoma. The material was peripheral blood, obtained before any cancer treatment. The CDR3 sequence: CASSQGLENEQFF. As DNA, the CDR3 is TGCGCCAGCAGCCAAGGACTAGAGAATGAGCAGTTCTTC.